The 27 T cell receptor beta chains below come from one sample, sequenced in a study of Graves' ophthalmopathy and Graves' hyperthyroidism. CDR3 regions of TCR beta were amplified from RNA transcripts. Second-round multiplex PCR followed a first-round RT-PCR using HTBI primers. TCRdb itself ran the multiplex PCR reads through MiXCR, one entry per CDR3 protein. Among around 520,000 distinct CDR3 sequences, roughly 39% were seen once, and the ten largest hold roughly 4.5%. What was sequenced was peripheral blood or thyroid tissue (not recorded which). These receptors came from an adult man with Graves' hyperthyroidism.

This chain connects TRBV12-3 or TRBV12-4 to TRBJ1-2; 8 bases line up with TRBD1. The CDR3 consists of 15 residues. V shed 4 bases and J 3 bases; nucleotides not matched to a gene: 7. For the CDR3, the DNA is TGTGCCAGCAGTTCCGGGACAGGAAAAGACTATGGCTACACCTTC. It translates to CASSSGTGKDYGYTF.

At least ten counts were recorded for this clonotype. The J gene is TRBJ2-7, the V gene TRBV9, with D hard to call. This CDR3 comprises 12 residues. Trimming left V 0 bases short and J 7 bases short, with 8 bases between. Germline V gene data show CDR1 as SGDLS and CDR2 as YYNGEE. CDR3 bases: TGTGCCAGCAGCGTAGCCGGCACGGAGCAGTACTTC. This translates into CASSVAGTEQYF.

The sample holds a few counts of this clonotype. This CDR3 is CASSNPGQGSGYTF. CDR3 sequence (DNA): TGTGCCAGCAGCAACCCCGGACAGGGGAGCGGCTACACCTTC. J is TRBJ1-2 and V is TRBV14, with TRBD1 matching over 9 bases. Looked up from germline, CDR1 is SGHDN and CDR2 is FVKESK. V was clipped by 5 bases and J by 8 bases; unmatched bases: 9. This CDR3 has 14 amino acids.

This clonotype has only a few counts. For the CDR3, the DNA is TGCGCCAGCAGCCAAGCTAGCGGGAGCTACGAGCAGTACTTC. Translating gives CASSQASGSYEQYF. The V call is TRBV4-1, the J call TRBJ2-7, with 10 bases aligning to TRBD2. CDR1 is MGHRA, CDR2 YSYEKL, per germline. V gave up 1 base and J gave up 3 bases; unmatched junction bases: 0. The CDR3 sequence is 14 residues long.

This rearrangement joins TRBV29-1 to TRBJ2-3; TRBD1 agrees at 10 bases. V gave up 6 bases and J gave up 3 bases; unmatched junction bases: 6. The germline CDR1 and CDR2 sequences are SQVTM and ANQGSEA. The CDR3 sequence is 14 residues long. CDR3 DNA: TGCAGCGTCGCGACAGGGGGCGGGACAGATACGCAGTATTTT. It specifies CSVATGGGTDTQYF.

J is TRBJ1-1 and V is TRBV2; D remains ambiguous. CDR1 SNHLY and CDR2 FYNNEI come from the germline V gene. CDR3 size: 13 residues. V was cut by 4 bases and J by 14 bases, with 20 bases left in between. In nucleotides, the CDR3 is TGTGCCAGCAGTGCGGTTGGAGACACTGAGCCCTTCTTT. The encoded protein is CASSAVGDTEPFF.

This clonotype was counted many times. The chain joins TRBV7-9 to TRBJ2-5; D tentatively fits TRBD1 or TRBD2 (5 bases each). CDR1 is SEHNR and CDR2 is FQNEAQ in the germline V gene (reference sequence). V lost 4 bases and J 5 bases, leaving 17 bases between the germline ends. The CDR3 covers 15 residues. The CDR3 coding sequence is TGTGCCAGCAGCTCTCCAGGGTCCGGGGAGGAGACCCAGTACTTC. It translates to CASSSPGSGEETQYF.

Turning to this clonotype: The junction differs from germline at one of its ends, possibly a read error. V gene TRBV2 combines with J gene TRBJ1-2; D unclear. Germline CDR1 SNHLY, CDR2 FYNNEI. There are 12 residues in the CDR3. The CDR3 spells CASSERTWNEQF. DNA for the CDR3: TGTGCCAGCAGTGAAAGGACGTGGAATGAGCAGTTC.

This clonotype was counted ten times or more. The chain recombines TRBV12-3 or TRBV12-4 with TRBJ2-5, with 10 bases that match TRBD2. The length of the CDR3 is 15 residues. Trimming removed 6 bases from V and 2 bases from J; junction bases left unmatched: 6. This CDR3 is CASRTGTSAQETQYF. The DNA of the CDR3 is TGTGCCAGCAGAACTGGGACTAGCGCACAAGAGACCCAGTACTTC.

This clonotype was seen only a few times. This chain joins TRBV7-9 and TRBJ2-3, with 9 bases matching TRBD2. The CDR3 spans 16 residues. J was trimmed by 2 bases and V by 1 base; bases with no gene match: 4. Germline CDR1 and CDR2: SEHNR and FQNEAQ (reference sequence). The CDR3 DNA reads TGTGCCAGCAGCTTAGTCCTAGCGGGACCCACAGATACGCAGTATTTT. It encodes CASSLVLAGPTDTQYF. The full variable domain, its missing parts supplied by reference TRBV7-9 and TRBJ2-3, is DTGVSQNPRHKITKRGQNVTFRCDPISEHNRLYWYRQTLGQGPEFLTYFQNEAQLEKSRLLSDRFSAERPKGSFSTLEIQRTEQGDSAMYLCASSLVLAGPTDTQYFGPGTRLTVL.

This clonotype was found a few times. The chain combines TRBV4-1 with TRBJ1-3; TRBD1 is a possible D gene (5 bases). The CDR3 contains 17 residues. The V and J ends lost 0 bases and 3 bases respectively, with 15 bases between them. Germline V gives CDR1 MGHRA, CDR2 YSYEKL. The CDR3 nucleotides read TGCGCCAGCAGCCAAGATGTTGCTGAGACAGTTGGAAACACCATATATTTT. Translating gives CASSQDVAETVGNTIYF.

The sample holds many counts of this clonotype. The rearrangement uses TRBV4-2 and TRBJ1-1; D not certain. The V gene's germline CDR1 is LGHNA and CDR2 YNFKEQ. This CDR3 has 14 amino acids. V gave up 0 bases and J gave up 8 bases, with 13 bases separating them. The CDR3 DNA reads as TGTGCCAGCAGCCAAGATAGGGTGGTCAGGGAAGCTTTCTTT. It specifies CASSQDRVVREAFF.

At least ten counts were recorded for this clonotype. The chain carries TRBV2 and TRBJ2-5; 8 nucleotides match TRBD2. The germline gives CDR1 SNHLY, CDR2 FYNNEI. This CDR3 is 15 amino acids long. Trimming took 7 bases from V and 2 from J; bases not matched to a gene: 9. The CDR3 DNA sequence: TGTGCCAGCACAGGGAGCGGGGGCCAACAAGAGACCCAGTACTTC. Residues: CASTGSGGQQETQYF.

This clonotype was seen more than once but under ten times. J is TRBJ1-4 and V is TRBV20-1; maybe TRBD1 (5 bases). Trimming cost V 0 bases and J 5 bases, with 16 bases left between them. The germline gives CDR1 DFQATT, CDR2 SNEGSKA (reference sequence). The CDR3 is made up of 16 amino acids. Written as DNA, the CDR3 is TGCAGTGCTAGAGATCGGGCGACGTCAGGGAATGAAAAACTGTTTTTT. Its protein is CSARDRATSGNEKLFF.

As regards this clonotype: The DNA is omitted, as the CDR3 cannot be located on it reliably, and the CDR3 follows TCRdb's listing. The rearrangement joins TRBV7-6 to TRBJ2-2; the table's D call of TRBD1 was not tested on the DNA. Germline CDR1 reads SGHVS; CDR2 reads FNYEAQ. Inclusive of both ends, the CDR3 amounts to 22 amino acids. CDR3: CASSIYLCSVGMGVFDTGELFF.

Comment on this clonotype: Sequence at one end of the junction differs from germline and may be a read error. The chain couples TRBV5-1 to TRBJ2-5; TRBD1 might be the D (6 bases). The germline V gene encodes CDR1 SGHRS and CDR2 YFSETQ. The CDR3 consists of 15 residues. The CDR3: CASSLRGRTEETQYF. The CDR3 nucleotides read TGTGCCAGCAGCCTCAGGGGTAGGACAGAAGAGACCCAGTACTTC.

The V gene is TRBV4-1, the J gene TRBJ2-7; D could derive from TRBD1 or TRBD2 (5 bases each). The V gene's germline CDR1 is MGHRA and CDR2 YSYEKL. The ends were cut back, 4 bases at V and 3 bases at J, with 19 bases in the middle. The CDR3 runs to 16 residues. For the CDR3, the DNA is TGCGCCAGCAGCCCCGTCGGGACGCTCAAGATCTACGAGCAGTACTTC. This gives the protein CASSPVGTLKIYEQYF.

This clonotype was seen repeatedly, ten times or more. The chain couples TRBV19 to TRBJ2-7, with 9 bases fitting TRBD1. Germline V gives CDR1 LNHDA, CDR2 SQIVND (reference sequence). The CDR3 has 15 amino acids. J was trimmed by 5 bases and V by 5 bases; bases with no gene match: 10. Written as DNA, the CDR3 is TGTGCCAGTAGTTTCTCCGGGACAGGGTCCAACGAGCAGTACTTC. It specifies CASSFSGTGSNEQYF. The complete variable domain, with remaining parts taken from reference TRBV19 and TRBJ2-7, reads DGGITQSPKYLFRKEGQNVTLSCEQNLNHDAMYWYRQDPGQGLRLIYYSQIVNDFQKGDIAEGYSVSREKKESFPLTVTSAQKNPTAFYLCASSFSGTGSNEQYFGPGTRLTVT.

This clonotype occurred many times. The chain links TRBV6-1 to TRBJ1-1; D gene uncertain. Germline-derived CDR1 and CDR2 are MNHNS and SASEGT. Trimming pared 6 bases from V and 2 bases from J, leaving 13 bases between. The CDR3 has 14 residues. DNA for the CDR3: TGTGCCAGCAGAGAACGTTCAGGAAACACTGAAGCTTTCTTT. It translates to CASRERSGNTEAFF.

The chain joins TRBV29-1 to TRBJ2-2; 7 bases fit TRBD2. Germline V gene sequence: CDR1 SQVTM, CDR2 ANQGSEA. V was pared by 1 base and J by 0 bases, with 2 bases of the junction left unmatched. This CDR3 comprises 15 residues. CDR3 loop: CSVEGGGANTGELFF. In DNA form, the CDR3 reads TGCAGCGTTGAAGGGGGAGGGGCGAACACCGGGGAGCTGTTTTTT.

The rearrangement joins TRBV20-1 to TRBJ1-5; 10 nucleotides align to TRBD1. J was trimmed by 6 bases and V by 1 base; bases with no gene match: 0. The CDR3 spans 13 residues. CDR1 is DFQATT and CDR2 is SNEGSKA in the germline V gene (reference sequence). The DNA for the CDR3 is TGCAGTGCTAGAGGGACAGGGGGTCAGCCCCAGCATTTT. Residues: CSARGTGGQPQHF.

The table lists this clonotype with many counts. One junction end disagrees with the germline gene, perhaps due to a read error. The J gene is TRBJ1-2, the V gene TRBV6-6; possible D gene TRBD1, 5 bases. The germline CDR1 and CDR2 sequences are MNHNY and SVGAGI (reference sequence). The CDR3 runs to 13 residues. The CDR3 DNA follows: TGTGCCAGCACCCGGGCCCGTAGAGGGGCAACCCCCTTC. This codes for CASTRARRGATPF.

The chain has TRBV5-6 and TRBJ2-2; TRBD1 might be the D (6 bases). Germline V gene lookup returns CDR1 SGHDT and CDR2 YYEEEE. Trimming stripped 5 bases from V and 7 bases from J, with 18 bases between. The CDR3 spans 15 residues. CDR3 protein: CASRRTGQSGGELFF. Here the CDR3 DNA reads TGTGCCAGCAGACGTACAGGGCAGTCGGGCGGGGAGCTGTTTTTT.

In DNA, the CDR3 is TGCAGTGCCCGACTAGGGGCAGATACGCAGTATTTT. It specifies CSARLGADTQYF. This chain joins TRBV20-1 and TRBJ2-3; D is perhaps TRBD2 (6 bases). The V end lost 6 bases, the J end lost 4 bases, and 11 bases lay between the germline ends. The CDR3 is 12 amino acids. Germline V gene sequence: CDR1 DFQATT, CDR2 SNEGSKA (reference sequence).

This clonotype was seen at least ten times. The V call is TRBV7-9, the J call TRBJ1-2; perhaps TRBD1 as D (5 bases). The CDR3 consists of 14 residues. V was trimmed by 1 base and J by 3 bases, leaving 9 bases between them. Germline V lookup: CDR1 SEHNR, CDR2 FQNEAQ (reference sequence). The DNA of the CDR3 is TGTGCCAGCAGCTTAGGAGAGACAGACTATGGCTACACCTTC. Translated, it gives CASSLGETDYGYTF.

The chain carries TRBV10-3 and TRBJ2-3, with 7 bases that match TRBD2. CDR1 is ENHRY, CDR2 SYGVKD, per germline. Unmatched junction bases numbered 8, after V lost 0 bases and J lost 2 bases. The CDR3 totals 17 residues. The CDR3 sequence: CAISESWLAANTDTQYF. In DNA form, the CDR3 reads TGTGCCATCAGTGAGTCGTGGCTAGCGGCTAACACAGATACGCAGTATTTT.

This clonotype showed up many times. V is TRBV5-8 and J is TRBJ2-7, with D maybe TRBD1 (5 bases). The germline V and J ends were trimmed by 4 bases and 2 bases, with 19 bases remaining between them. The CDR3 is 16 residues long. Germline V gene data show CDR1 as SGHTS and CDR2 as YDEGEE. CDR3 nucleotide sequence: TGTGCCAGCAGCACACGTACAGGACGATTGGCCTACGAGCAGTACTTC. It encodes CASSTRTGRLAYEQYF.